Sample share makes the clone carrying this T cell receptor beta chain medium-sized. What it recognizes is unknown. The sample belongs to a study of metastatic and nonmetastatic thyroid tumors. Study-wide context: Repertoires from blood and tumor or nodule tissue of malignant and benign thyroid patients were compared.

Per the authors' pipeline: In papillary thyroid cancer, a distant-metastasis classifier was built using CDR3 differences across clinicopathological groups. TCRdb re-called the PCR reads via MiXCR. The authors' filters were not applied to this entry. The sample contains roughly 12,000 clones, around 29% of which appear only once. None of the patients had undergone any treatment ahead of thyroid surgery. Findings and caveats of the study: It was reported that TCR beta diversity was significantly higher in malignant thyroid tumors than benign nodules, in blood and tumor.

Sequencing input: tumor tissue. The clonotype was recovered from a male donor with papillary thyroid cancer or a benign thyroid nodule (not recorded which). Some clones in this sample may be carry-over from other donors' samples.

CDR3 in DNA: TGCGCCAGCAGCTTGAACCGAGGAAACACCATATATTTT. Amino acid sequence: CASSLNRGNTIYF. The chain links TRBV5-1 to TRBJ1-3; no firm D call. CDR1 is SGHRS, CDR2 YFSETQ, per germline. Between the trimmed V and J ends, which lost 1 base and 4 bases, there was a span of 6 bases. CDR3 size: 13 residues.